Detailed here is one TCR beta chain. The CDR3 contains 17 residues. The ends lost 2 bases at V and 2 bases at J; junction bases unmatched: 9. The germline V gene has CDR1 SGHTA and CDR2 FQGNSA. The sample comes from a study of blood T cell repertoires in COVID-19. The table came from immunoSEQ multiplex PCR; TCRdb's copy has only in-frame clones and leaves some out. This table holds 55,000 to 80,000 clones, 82% found once. The TCR was taken from a human donor in a cohort sampled during active COVID-19. J is TRBJ2-1 and V is TRBV7-2; 7 bases are shared with TRBD1. Sequences were obtained from peripheral blood. The CDR3 DNA sequence: TGTGCCAGCAGCTTACTGGGTCCGCAGGGGGCCTACAATGAGCAGTTCTTC. It translates to CASSLLGPQGAYNEQFF.